One and the same sample provided the 12 T cell receptor beta chains below, sequenced in a study of Graves' ophthalmopathy and Graves' hyperthyroidism. RNA transcripts were the template, and TCR beta CDR3 regions were amplified from them. Scientists carried out first-round RT-PCR using HTBI primers and then a second-round multiplex PCR. Each CDR3 protein gets one entry after TCRdb re-called the multiplex PCR reads with MiXCR. The data show hundreds of thousands of distinct CDR3 sequences, with approximately 14% seen just once and about 9.4% held by the top ten. The specimen was blood. Source of these receptors: a woman in her thirties with Graves' ophthalmopathy.

There are many counts of this clonotype. The V gene is TRBV27, the J gene TRBJ1-5, with D possibly TRBD1 on 6 matching bases. Trimming removed 4 bases at V and 1 base at J, with 8 bases between. The germline gives CDR1 MNHEY, CDR2 SMNVEV (reference sequence). The CDR3 spans 14 residues. CDR3 coding DNA: TGTGCCAGCAGTTCAGGGGTGAGCAATCAGCCCCAGCATTTT. Translated: CASSSGVSNQPQHF.

Ten or more counts support this clonotype. The genes are TRBV20-1 and TRBJ2-7; 8 positions match TRBD1. Germline V gene sequence: CDR1 DFQATT, CDR2 SNEGSKA (reference sequence). The CDR3 spans 14 residues. V shed 0 bases, J shed 3 bases, and the junction held 4 bases outside the gene matches. The CDR3 DNA is TGCAGTGCTAGAGACAGGGGGCGAGGCTACGAGCAGTACTTC. Its protein product is CSARDRGRGYEQYF.

This clonotype was seen at least ten times. This chain joins TRBV6-1 and TRBJ2-5; D is uncertain. Trimming took off 2 bases at V and 7 bases at J, with 14 bases between the two ends. Germline V gene lookup returns CDR1 MNHNS and CDR2 SASEGT. This CDR3 comprises 14 residues. The CDR3 region has the DNA TGTGCCAGCAGTGAATCTTGGGGAAGGGTGACCCAGTACTTC. This translates into CASSESWGRVTQYF.

In its sample, this clonotype was seen many times. The rearrangement joins TRBV20-1 to TRBJ2-7; D remains unclear. Germline V gives CDR1 DFQATT, CDR2 SNEGSKA (reference sequence). V was trimmed by 3 bases and J by 3 bases, leaving 15 bases between them. This CDR3 comprises 14 residues. CDR3 sequence (DNA): TGCAGTGCTAGGAACTTCAAAAAGGACTACGAGCAGTACTTC. Protein product: CSARNFKKDYEQYF.

This clonotype came up many times. The chain recombines TRBV25-1 with TRBJ1-2, with TRBD1 matching 8 bases. After removal of 4 bases from V and 6 bases from J, the junction contained 7 bases not matched to a gene. Germline V gives CDR1 MGHDK, CDR2 SYGVNS. CDR3 length: 14 residues. The CDR3 bases are TGTGCCAGCAGTGCCAGACAGGGGAACGATGGCTACACCTTC. It specifies CASSARQGNDGYTF.

A word on this clonotype: This may arise from a read error, as a much more abundant clone is one base away. CDR3 protein: CASSSVQGYGQPQHF. The CDR3 nucleotides read TGTGCCAGCAGTTCTGTACAGGGTTACGGACAGCCCCAGCATTTT. V usage is TRBV12-3 or TRBV12-4 and J usage is TRBJ1-5; possibly TRBD1 for D (6 bases). CDR3 size: 15 residues. Trimming stripped 4 bases from V and 7 bases from J, with 17 bases between.

The sample holds many counts of this clonotype. The genes are TRBV2 and TRBJ1-2; no clear D gene. This CDR3 region has 13 residues. Trimming left V 11 bases short and J 0 bases short, with 13 bases between. The germline gives CDR1 SNHLY, CDR2 FYNNEI. Written as DNA, the CDR3 is TGTGCCGGTCTCCGGGAATCTAACTATGGCTACACCTTC. Its protein product is CAGLRESNYGYTF.

This clonotype was found a few times. The V gene is TRBV15, the J gene TRBJ1-1; TRBD1 agrees at 7 bases. In germline, CDR1 is LNHNV, CDR2 YYDKDF (reference sequence). Trimming took 3 bases from V and 6 from J; bases not matched to a gene: 25. The CDR3 loop spans 20 amino acids. CDR3 region: CATSSPPGRGTSSGYAEAFF. The CDR3 nucleotides are TGTGCCACCAGCAGCCCGCCAGGCAGGGGGACATCAAGCGGCTACGCTGAAGCTTTCTTT.

With regard to this clonotype: Since a much larger clone is just one base distant, this may be a read error. V and J are TRBV6-1 and TRBJ2-7; 7 bases line up with TRBD2. CDR1 MNHNS and CDR2 SASEGT come from the germline V gene. The ends lost 3 bases at V and 0 bases at J; junction bases unmatched: 5. This CDR3 comprises 15 residues. CDR3 in DNA: TGTGCCAGCAGTGACCGACTAGCCTCCTCCTACGAGCAGTACTTC. This codes for CASSDRLASSYEQYF.

This clonotype has at least ten counts. The chain combines TRBV6-1 with TRBJ2-7; D might be TRBD1 or TRBD2, each matching 5 bases. Per germline, CDR1 MNHNS and CDR2 SASEGT. CDR3 length equals 15 residues. Trimming took off 5 bases at V and 5 bases at J, with 19 bases between the two ends. The CDR3: CASSRDGGGPNEQYF. CDR3 DNA: TGTGCCAGCAGTAGGGACGGTGGTGGACCAAACGAGCAGTACTTC.

This clonotype came up many times. The junction departs from the called germline gene at one end, perhaps through a read error. This chain joins TRBV20-1 and TRBJ2-7; 12 positions agree with TRBD2. Germline V gene sequence: CDR1 DFQATT, CDR2 SNEGSKA (reference sequence). This CDR3 contains 15 residues. The CDR3 nucleotides are TGCAATGCTAGGACTAGCGGGATGTCCCAGAACGAGCAGTACTTC. Translation gives CNARTSGMSQNEQYF.

This clonotype was observed at least ten times. The CDR3 nucleotides read TGTGCCAGCAGAATGAGGACGATCGGCAATCAGCCCCAGCATTTT. Translating it yields CASRMRTIGNQPQHF. The J gene is TRBJ1-5, the V gene TRBV27, with unresolved D. Trimming left V 6 bases short and J 2 bases short, with 14 bases between. Germline-derived CDR1 and CDR2 are MNHEY and SMNVEV (reference sequence). The CDR3 extends over 15 amino acids.